This TCR beta chain was sequenced for a study of early T cells in non-severe SARS-CoV-2 infection. Study-wide background: Sequencing targeted bulk RNA from unsorted whole blood, leaving chains unpaired. Whole-study results and caveats: Lookups in VDJdb leaned toward anti-spike CD8 responses and missed private and CD4 specificities.

Germline CDR1 and CDR2: LNHDA and SQIVND (reference sequence). The V end was cut by 2 bases, the J end by 7 bases, with 21 bases between. The CDR3 sequence is 18 residues long. The sample holds many counts of this clonotype. What it binds is unknown. Attachment of unique molecular identifiers to individual cDNA molecules was performed. TCRdb called the 5' RACE reads again in MiXCR, with one record for every CDR3 protein. The sample holds under 65,000 distinct CDR3 sequences; 9.5% to 15% are singletons and the top ten take around 1.4%. This receptor was taken from an adult who was a healthcare worker with PCR-confirmed SARS-CoV-2 infection or an uninfected control (not recorded which). The V and J genes are TRBV19 and TRBJ1-6, with D unclear. Sequenced: whole blood. CDR3: CASSIFGPAISENSPLHF. CDR3 sequence (DNA): TGTGCCAGTAGTATATTTGGGCCGGCCATATCAGAAAATTCACCCCTCCACTTT.